This T cell receptor beta chain comes out of a study of Ad26.COV2.S vaccination and SARS-CoV-2 variants. Across the study: The Ad26.COV2.S arm of the COV1001 trial was where the donor was placed. Notes on the study in general: There was a possibility that the TCR breadth and depth analyses underestimated total T cell responses.

Treatment defined: approximately 18 received Ad26.COV2.S at low or high dose, single or two shots; 5 received placebo; per-sample allocation not given. Material that was analyzed had been drawn on day 63 after the first vaccine or placebo injection. This adult donor, from Boston, was 18-55 years old. An Ad26 vector that expressed Wuhan-strain SARS-CoV-2 spike constituted the vaccine. Clones were sequenced by immunoSEQ multiplex PCR, and TCRdb holds only the in-frame ones, with some missing. Of approximately 420,000 clones listed, roughly 90% are singletons. Points on this clone: The antigen is unknown.

V shed 5 bases and J shed 7 bases, with 14 bases lying between them. The CDR3 loop spans 14 amino acids. Germline CDR1 is SEHNR and CDR2 is FQNEAQ (reference sequence). The sample in question was peripheral blood, obtained in a trial of Ad26.COV2.S vaccine versus placebo. This clonotype was sampled from a person aged 18-65 years who received the Ad26.COV2.S COVID-19 vaccine or a placebo. V gene TRBV7-9 combines with J gene TRBJ2-2; maybe TRBD1 (5 bases). DNA for the CDR3: TGTGCCAGCAGCCTGGACACGAGCAACGGGGAGCTGTTTTTT. Its translation is CASSLDTSNGELFF.